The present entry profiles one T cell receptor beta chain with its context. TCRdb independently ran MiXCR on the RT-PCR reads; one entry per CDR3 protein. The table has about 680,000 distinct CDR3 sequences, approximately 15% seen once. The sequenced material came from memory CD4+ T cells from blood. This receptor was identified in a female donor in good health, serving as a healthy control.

The DNA for the CDR3 is TGTGCCAGCAGTACCGGAGGACAGGAATATCAGCCCCAGCATTTT. This gives the protein CASSTGGQEYQPQHF. V gene TRBV28 combines with J gene TRBJ1-5, with 7 bases matching TRBD1. Per the germline V gene, CDR1 is MDHEN and CDR2 is SYDVKM. J was trimmed by 5 bases and V by 5 bases; bases with no gene match: 9. This CDR3 is 15 amino acids long.